A single sample is the source of the 23 T cell receptor beta chains below, sequenced in a study of T cells after yellow fever vaccination. TCRdb reanalysed the 5' RACE reads using MiXCR and keeps one entry per CDR3 protein. The sample includes 450,000 to 650,000 distinct CDR3 sequences, roughly 22% seen only once; the top ten take about 15%. The specimen was PBMCs, collected approximately 20 days after the first yellow fever vaccination. Every receptor here comes from a man younger than 35 who received the YFV17D yellow fever vaccine.

V is TRBV19 and J is TRBJ2-3; weak D call: TRBD1 (6 bases). CDR3 size: 13 residues. From germline, CDR1 is LNHDA and CDR2 SQIVND (reference sequence). Trimming left V 8 bases short and J 2 bases short, with 11 bases between. CDR3 amino acids: CASQDSHTDTQYF. In nucleotides, the CDR3 is TGTGCCAGTCAGGACAGTCACACAGATACGCAGTATTTT.

In this sample, this clonotype turned up a few times. V is TRBV20-1 and J is TRBJ1-3; 7 positions agree with TRBD1. The length of the CDR3 is 14 residues. V was clipped by 4 bases and J by 6 bases; unmatched bases: 9. The germline gives CDR1 DFQATT, CDR2 SNEGSKA (reference sequence). In DNA form, the CDR3 reads TGCAGTGCTACCCCGGGCAGGGGGGCAAACACCATATATTTT. It yields the protein CSATPGRGANTIYF.

The genes are TRBV9 and TRBJ2-5, with D possibly TRBD1 on 5 matching bases. Germline loops: CDR1 SGDLS, CDR2 YYNGEE. The CDR3 runs to 14 residues. V gave up 0 bases and J gave up 5 bases, with 11 bases separating them. Here the CDR3 DNA reads TGTGCCAGCAGCGTAGCTCAGGGTGCCGAGACCCAGTACTTC. It specifies CASSVAQGAETQYF.

V usage is TRBV7-8 and J usage is TRBJ2-1, with 12 bases lining up with TRBD2. The CDR3 contains 15 residues. The trim removed 8 bases at V and 7 bases at J, leaving 9 bases unmatched. Germline V gives CDR1 SGHVS, CDR2 FQNEAQ. The CDR3 coding sequence is TGTGCCAGCTCCCTATCTAGCGGGGGGGCAAATGAGCAGTTCTTC. Translating it yields CASSLSSGGANEQFF. The variable domain in full, completed from reference TRBV7-8 and TRBJ2-1, reads GAGVSQSPRYKVAKRGQDVALRCDPISGHVSLFWYQQALGQGPEFLTYFQNEAQLDKSGLPSDRFFAERPEGSVSTLKIQRTQQEDSAVYLCASSLSSGGANEQFFGPGTRLTVL.

This clonotype was seen a few times. The chain is built from TRBV20-1 and TRBJ2-2; unclear D gene. V shed 0 bases and J shed 8 bases, with 4 bases lying between them. CDR3 size: 11 residues. Germline CDR1 is DFQATT and CDR2 is SNEGSKA (reference sequence). The CDR3 protein is CSARDLGELFF. The CDR3 DNA follows: TGCAGTGCTAGAGATCTAGGGGAGCTGTTTTTT.

The J gene is TRBJ2-4, the V gene TRBV5-1; TRBD2 is a possible D gene (6 bases). Trimming left V 0 bases short and J 4 bases short, with 11 bases between. Looked up from germline, CDR1 is SGHRS and CDR2 is YFSETQ. CDR3 size: 15 residues. The chain's CDR3 is CASSLAGGEKNIQYF. The CDR3 DNA reads as TGCGCCAGCAGCTTGGCCGGCGGGGAGAAAAACATTCAGTACTTC.

This clonotype was observed once. The chain carries TRBV10-1 and TRBJ2-3; the D call may be TRBD1 or TRBD2 (5 bases each). Germline values: CDR1 WNHNN, CDR2 SYGVQD (reference sequence). Trimming removed 2 bases from V and 2 bases from J, with 11 bases in between. The CDR3 has 15 residues. CDR3 region: CASSEGQGVTDTQYF. For the CDR3, the DNA is TGCGCCAGCAGTGAGGGGCAGGGAGTCACAGATACGCAGTATTTT.

This clonotype showed up just a few times. The chain combines TRBV20-1 with TRBJ2-1; no definite D call. The V and J ends lost 6 bases and 4 bases respectively, with 13 bases between them. Germline V CDR1 and CDR2: DFQATT, SNEGSKA (reference sequence). This CDR3 has 13 amino acids. CDR3 sequence reads: CSATQTKYNEQFF. CDR3 DNA: TGCAGTGCCACTCAGACGAAGTACAATGAGCAGTTCTTC.

Comments on this clonotype: One junction end does not reproduce the germline sequence, and a read error may be involved. The J gene is TRBJ2-5, the V gene TRBV7-6, with a weak D call TRBD2 (5 bases). Germline V gene sequence: CDR1 SGHVS, CDR2 FNYEAQ. This CDR3 region has 14 residues. CDR3 nucleotide sequence: TGTGCCAGCAGCCTAGCACCGGACCAAGAGACCCAGTACTTC. It translates to CASSLAPDQETQYF.

V and J are TRBV4-3 and TRBJ1-4; D unresolved. V dropped 4 bases and J dropped 10 bases, with 10 bases sitting between them. Germline V gives CDR1 LGHNA, CDR2 YSLEER. The CDR3 is 12 residues long. The CDR3 nucleotides read TGCGCCAGCAGCCCGAGAAAAGGAAAACTGTTTTTT. It codes for CASSPRKGKLFF.

This clonotype was picked up a small number of times. The rearrangement joins TRBV3-1 to TRBJ2-7; weak D call: TRBD1 (6 bases). This CDR3 has 14 residues. In germline, CDR1 is LGHDT, CDR2 YNNKEL (reference sequence). Trimming cost V 0 bases and J 6 bases, with 12 bases left between them. The CDR3 reads CASSQDRTGTEQYV. The CDR3 nucleotides read TGTGCCAGCAGCCAAGATCGTACAGGGACCGAGCAGTACGTC.

The chain carries TRBV2 and TRBJ1-6; D possibly corresponds to TRBD1 (5 bases). V was clipped by 4 bases and J by 10 bases, with 14 bases between them. The CDR3 is 14 residues long. The germline gives CDR1 SNHLY, CDR2 FYNNEI. The CDR3 loop reads CASSGEGRGSPLHF. For the CDR3, the DNA is TGTGCCAGCAGTGGTGAGGGGAGAGGGTCACCCCTCCACTTT.

This chain joins TRBV20-1 and TRBJ2-7; 7 bases line up with TRBD2. The CDR3 has 13 amino acids. Per the germline V gene, CDR1 is DFQATT and CDR2 is SNEGSKA (reference sequence). CDR3 sequence: CSVYGGKFYEQYV. The CDR3 bases are TGCAGCGTTTACGGGGGGAAGTTTTACGAGCAGTACGTC.

J is TRBJ1-4 and V is TRBV2; D call uncertain. CDR3 length: 14 amino acids. Trimming pared 4 bases from V and 4 bases from J, leaving 10 bases between. Germline values: CDR1 SNHLY, CDR2 FYNNEI. CDR3 coding DNA: TGTGCCAGCAGTGTAATGCAGGTTAATGAAAAACTGTTTTTT. This gives the protein CASSVMQVNEKLFF.

The rearrangement joins TRBV19 to TRBJ2-1; 9 bases line up with TRBD1. The CDR3 consists of 17 residues. V shed 1 base, J shed 8 bases, and the junction held 12 bases outside the gene matches. Germline CDR1 is LNHDA and CDR2 is SQIVND (reference sequence). CDR3: CASSIVGRQGEGYEQFF. In DNA form, the CDR3 reads TGTGCCAGTAGTATAGTGGGTCGACAGGGGGAGGGCTATGAGCAGTTCTTC.

The CDR3 protein is CASSPRDRGFADTQYF. The CDR3 nucleotides are TGTGCCAGCAGCCCCCGGGACAGGGGGTTCGCAGATACGCAGTATTTT. The chain recombines TRBV7-9 with TRBJ2-3; 11 nucleotides align to TRBD1. Trimming cost V 5 bases and J 4 bases; bases outside gene matches: 8. Germline V gene lookup returns CDR1 SEHNR and CDR2 FQNEAQ (reference sequence). CDR3 length: 16 residues.

V usage is TRBV7-2 and J usage is TRBJ1-4; 7 nucleotides line up with TRBD1. V lost 5 bases to trimming and J lost 6 bases; unmatched junction nucleotides: 6. CDR3 length equals 14 residues. CDR1 is SGHTA, CDR2 FQGNSA, per germline. The CDR3, as DNA: TGTACCAGCAGCGAACAGGGGTTTGATGAAAAACTGTTTTTT. This codes for CTSSEQGFDEKLFF. Full variable domain (missing parts from reference TRBV7-2 and TRBJ1-4): GAGVSQSPSNKVTEKGKDVELRCDPISGHTALYWYRQSLGQGLEFLIYFQGNSAPDKSGLPSDRFSAERTGGSVSTLTIQRTQQEDSAVYLCTSSEQGFDEKLFFGSGTQLSVL.

The chain recombines TRBV7-9 with TRBJ1-6; D is uncertain. Trimming cost V 4 bases and J 7 bases, with 11 bases left between them. This CDR3 region has 14 residues. In germline, CDR1 is SEHNR, CDR2 FQNEAQ (reference sequence). CDR3 DNA sequence: TGTGCCAGCAGCTCACAAGGCGCCAATTCACCCCTCCACTTT. Translated: CASSSQGANSPLHF. Full variable domain (missing parts from reference TRBV7-9 and TRBJ1-6): DTGVSQNPRHKITKRGQNVTFRCDPISEHNRLYWYRQTLGQGPEFLTYFQNEAQLEKSRLLSDRFSAERPKGSFSTLEIQRTEQGDSAMYLCASSSQGANSPLHFGNGTRLTVT.

This chain links TRBV12-3 or TRBV12-4 with TRBJ2-1; D is unresolved. The CDR3 length is 14 residues. Deletions cut 4 bases from V and 5 bases from J, with 12 bases between. The CDR3 is CASSSRRTNNEQFF. CDR3 DNA sequence: TGTGCCAGCAGTTCCCGTCGAACCAACAATGAGCAGTTCTTC.

This clonotype was recorded many times. The rearrangement joins TRBV20-1 to TRBJ2-1, with 9 positions matching TRBD2. J was trimmed by 5 bases and V by 0 bases; bases with no gene match: 5. Germline CDR1 DFQATT, CDR2 SNEGSKA (reference sequence). The CDR3 length is 15 residues. CDR3: CSAREPSGVDNEQFF. CDR3 in DNA: TGCAGTGCTAGAGAGCCTAGCGGGGTGGACAATGAGCAGTTCTTC.

This chain links TRBV7-2 with TRBJ2-4, with D tentatively TRBD1 or TRBD2 (5 bases each). The germline V gene encodes CDR1 SGHTA and CDR2 FQGNSA. The CDR3 is made up of 17 amino acids. V gave up 3 bases and J gave up 2 bases, with 17 bases separating them. CDR3 amino acids: CASSFPGQGMTKNIQYF. The CDR3 DNA reads TGTGCCAGCAGCTTCCCGGGGCAGGGAATGACCAAAAACATTCAGTACTTC.

In this sample, this clonotype turned up a few times. The chain has TRBV5-4 and TRBJ2-5, with 8 bases matching TRBD2. From germline, CDR1 is SGHNT and CDR2 YYREEE (reference sequence). The CDR3 consists of 15 residues. J gave up 1 base and V 5 bases, and 7 bases lay outside the gene matches. The CDR3 bases are TGTGCCAGCAGGTTAGCGGGGACACCCCAAGAGACCCAGTACTTC. Encoded protein: CASRLAGTPQETQYF.

The table lists this clonotype with a few counts. This sequence joins TRBV20-1 and TRBJ1-5; D perhaps matches TRBD1 (5 bases). The CDR3 consists of 13 residues. Per germline, CDR1 DFQATT and CDR2 SNEGSKA (reference sequence). V lost 6 bases to trimming and J lost 4 bases, with 13 bases between them. Here the CDR3 reads CSAADSINQPQHF. The CDR3 DNA reads TGCAGTGCGGCCGACAGTATTAATCAGCCCCAGCATTTT.